The next 26 T cell receptor beta chains were all read from a single sample in a study of T cell repertoires in cytomegalovirus infection (dated by TCRdb to between 2019 and 2020). For these TCRs, the target antigens are not known. The treatment or condition label of this sample denotes: in vitro stimulation with specific CMV peptide epitopes to enrich CMV-specific T cells. Sequencer: Illumina HiSeq 1500. TCRdb reprocessing: public reads trimmed at Q25 with fastp, clones called with MiXCR, in-frame beta chains kept. Rows are combined by CDR3 protein, so each entry shows the most common genes and DNA. Here the sample has about 110,000 distinct CDR3 sequences; roughly 31% occur a single time. The ten largest clones represent more than 35% of the sample. The sample consisted of CD8+ T cells from cultured PBMCs, taken from culture after CMV antigen stimulation. Every receptor here comes from a human donor in good health (CMV status not recorded). Some clones in this sample may be carry-over from other donors' samples.

The gene calls are TRBV5-1 and TRBJ1-2; 10 nucleotides align to TRBD1. The trim removed 0 bases at V and 3 bases at J, leaving 8 bases unmatched. Per the germline V gene, CDR1 is SGHRS and CDR2 is YFSETQ. CDR3 size: 17 residues. In nucleotides, the CDR3 is TGCGCCAGCAGCTTGGGGGGACAGGGGTTTTTGGACTATGGCTACACCTTC. It translates to CASSLGGQGFLDYGYTF.

The gene calls are TRBV29-1 and TRBJ2-1; the D gene is possibly TRBD2 (5 bases). Per the germline V gene, CDR1 is SQVTM and CDR2 is ANQGSEA. The CDR3 has 15 amino acids. V dropped 0 bases and J dropped 0 bases, with 9 bases sitting between them. The CDR3 loop reads CSVEDEGSSYNEQFF. The DNA for the CDR3 is TGCAGCGTTGAAGACGAAGGGAGCTCCTACAATGAGCAGTTCTTC.

The rearrangement links TRBV20-1 to TRBJ2-7; no definite D call. The CDR3 runs to 13 residues. Germline V gives CDR1 DFQATT, CDR2 SNEGSKA (reference sequence). Trimming took off 1 base at V and 2 bases at J, with 9 bases between the two ends. The DNA of the CDR3 is TGCAGTGCTAGAGGGACCGAACCCTACGAGCAGTACTTC. Protein: CSARGTEPYEQYF.

This chain links TRBV3-1 with TRBJ2-7; D is ambiguous. V shed 4 bases and J shed 7 bases, with 23 bases lying between them. CDR3 length: 16 residues. Per germline, CDR1 LGHDT and CDR2 YNNKEL (reference sequence). The CDR3 DNA sequence: TGTGCCAGCAGCCCAGCCGCAGGCTTGACCGTTGGGGAGCAGTACTTC. It is translated as CASSPAAGLTVGEQYF.

The gene calls are TRBV6-5 and TRBJ2-3; the match to TRBD1 covers 8 bases. The germline V gene encodes CDR1 MNHEY and CDR2 SVGAGI. V trimming: 0 bases; J trimming: 7 bases; junction bases outside the gene matches: 6. CDR3 length equals 15 residues. CDR3 loop: CASSYSTQGVYTQYF. CDR3 sequence (DNA): TGTGCCAGCAGTTACTCGACACAGGGGGTCTATACGCAGTATTTT.

This clonotype was counted at least ten times. The chain employs TRBV7-2 and TRBJ2-7, with D perhaps TRBD1 (5 bases). This CDR3 is 12 amino acids long. Per germline, CDR1 SGHTA and CDR2 FQGNSA. Trimming cost V 6 bases and J 0 bases, with 6 bases left between them. Here the CDR3 reads CASRGDSYEQYF. Written as DNA, the CDR3 is TGTGCCAGCAGAGGGGACTCCTACGAGCAGTACTTC.

This clonotype was seen repeatedly, ten times or more. The chain links TRBV7-9 to TRBJ2-7; 9 bases match TRBD1. Germline V gives CDR1 SEHNR, CDR2 FQNEAQ (reference sequence). CDR3 length: 16 amino acids. J lost 1 base, V lost 5 bases, and 9 bases had no gene match. CDR3 sequence: CASSGDRGLLSYEQYF. The CDR3, as DNA: TGTGCCAGCAGCGGAGACAGGGGGTTACTGTCCTACGAGCAGTACTTC. The full variable domain, with the rest looked up from reference TRBV7-9 and TRBJ2-7, is DTGVSQNPRHKITKRGQNVTFRCDPISEHNRLYWYRQTLGQGPEFLTYFQNEAQLEKSRLLSDRFSAERPKGSFSTLEIQRTEQGDSAMYLCASSGDRGLLSYEQYFGPGTRLTVT.

This clonotype showed up just a few times. The CDR3 DNA reads as TGTGCCAGCAGTTTTGGGACAGCTGAAGCTTTCTTT. Translating it yields CASSFGTAEAFF. This chain uses TRBV28 with TRBJ1-1, with 7 bases matching TRBD1. The CDR3 spans 12 residues. Germline V gene lookup returns CDR1 MDHEN and CDR2 SYDVKM. V gave up 3 bases and J gave up 6 bases; unmatched junction bases: 1.

CDR3 DNA sequence: TGTGCCAGCAGTTTCTTGTTGGACAGGGGGCCTTACAATGAGCAGTTCTTC. This encodes CASSFLLDRGPYNEQFF. The rearrangement uses TRBV12-3 or TRBV12-4 and TRBJ2-1; 11 bases are shared with TRBD1. The CDR3 is 17 amino acids. J lost 4 bases, V lost 3 bases, and 8 bases had no gene match.

The chain couples TRBV19 to TRBJ2-7; D perhaps matches TRBD1 (6 bases). The CDR3 covers 13 residues. From germline, CDR1 is LNHDA and CDR2 SQIVND (reference sequence). The CDR3 DNA reads as TGTTCCACCTCCCAGGGGAATACCTACGAGCAGTACTTC. Translated, it gives CSTSQGNTYEQYF.

The chain carries TRBV3-1 and TRBJ1-4; tentative D call: TRBD1 (6 bases). Per germline, CDR1 LGHDT and CDR2 YNNKEL (reference sequence). The CDR3 sequence is 17 residues long. Trimming pared 1 base from V and 1 base from J, leaving 13 bases between. The CDR3 region has the DNA TGTGCCAGCAGCCAAGGCAGGGGAGTTGGAACTAATGAAAAACTGTTTTTT. Its translation: CASSQGRGVGTNEKLFF.

Ten or more counts support this clonotype. The CDR3: CASSSDSLLNQPQHF. The CDR3 DNA follows: TGTGCCAGCAGCTCCGACAGTCTACTTAATCAGCCCCAGCATTTT. The chain recombines TRBV7-8 with TRBJ1-5; the D gene is possibly TRBD1 (5 bases). Germline loops: CDR1 SGHVS, CDR2 FQNEAQ. This CDR3 contains 15 residues. V lost 4 bases, J lost 4 bases, and 14 bases lay in between.

The table lists this clonotype with many counts. The chain uses TRBV7-8 and TRBJ1-1, with D hard to call. V dropped 0 bases and J dropped 0 bases, with 14 bases sitting between them. This CDR3 comprises 17 residues. Germline loops: CDR1 SGHVS, CDR2 FQNEAQ. CDR3 in amino acids: CASSLALDGFMNTEAFF. The CDR3 DNA reads as TGTGCCAGCAGCTTAGCGCTTGACGGATTTATGAACACTGAAGCTTTCTTT.

This clonotype appeared a few times. The chain is built from TRBV3-1 and TRBJ2-5; 12 nucleotides line up with TRBD2. The length of the CDR3 is 16 residues. V lost 8 bases, J lost 5 bases, and 12 bases stayed unmatched. Germline CDR1 reads LGHDT; CDR2 reads YNNKEL (reference sequence). Here the CDR3 reads CASGPGTSGFRETQYF. The DNA of the CDR3 is TGTGCCAGCGGTCCCGGGACTAGCGGGTTTCGGGAGACCCAGTACTTC.

This clonotype was detected ten times or more. The genes are TRBV5-4 and TRBJ1-6; 9 nucleotides match TRBD1. The germline gives CDR1 SGHNT, CDR2 YYREEE (reference sequence). This CDR3 contains 14 residues. V lost 4 bases to trimming and J lost 10 bases; unmatched junction nucleotides: 6. The CDR3 bases are TGTGCCAGCAGCGGGGGACAGGGTAACTCACCCCTCCACTTT. Translating it yields CASSGGQGNSPLHF.

This clonotype was detected only a few times. CDR3 coding DNA: TGTGCCAGCAGTCTTGGGTGGCTGGAGGTCGCAGATACGCAGTATTTT. Translated, it gives CASSLGWLEVADTQYF. The chain joins TRBV12-3 or TRBV12-4 to TRBJ2-3, with D perhaps matching TRBD2 (5 bases). V was cut by 5 bases and J by 4 bases, with 19 bases left in between. This CDR3 contains 16 residues.

This clonotype was recorded a few times. The chain has TRBV5-6 and TRBJ1-2; no reliable D call. CDR1 is SGHDT and CDR2 is YYEEEE in the germline V gene. Deletions cut 0 bases from V and 2 bases from J, with 8 bases between. CDR3 length: 14 residues. DNA of the CDR3: TGTGCCAGCAGCTTGGTTGATAGGAACTATGGCTACACCTTC. Its translation: CASSLVDRNYGYTF.

In its sample, this clonotype was seen a few times. The chain has TRBV19 and TRBJ1-1, with a weak D call TRBD1 (5 bases). From germline, CDR1 is LNHDA and CDR2 SQIVND (reference sequence). The V gene lost 6 bases and the J gene lost 4 bases, with 12 bases spanning the gap. The CDR3 is made up of 13 amino acids. The CDR3 DNA reads TGTGCCAGTAGGCCAGGGAAGATCACTGAAGCTTTCTTT. Its translation is CASRPGKITEAFF.

This clonotype appeared many times. The chain recombines TRBV7-8 with TRBJ2-7, with D perhaps matching TRBD2 (7 bases). Germline V gene sequence: CDR1 SGHVS, CDR2 FQNEAQ. The CDR3 runs 14 residues. The germline V and J ends were trimmed by 0 bases and 3 bases, with 9 bases remaining between them. CDR3 in DNA: TGTGCCAGCAGCTTAGCTAGGGGGGGCTACGAGCAGTACTTC. Translation: CASSLARGGYEQYF.

This clonotype was counted only a few times. The chain couples TRBV4-1 to TRBJ1-1; D is undetermined. The CDR3 sequence is 15 residues long. V shed 0 bases and J shed 8 bases, with 16 bases lying between them. From germline, CDR1 is MGHRA and CDR2 YSYEKL. The CDR3 region has the DNA TGCGCCAGCAGCCAAGATCCGGCGTCCGGACCCGAAGCTTTCTTT. It codes for CASSQDPASGPEAFF.

This clonotype was observed a handful of times. The CDR3 DNA is TGCAGTGCTAGAGAGCCCAGGGACCCTGGCTACACCTTC. Residues: CSAREPRDPGYTF. V usage is TRBV20-1 and J usage is TRBJ1-2; D perhaps matches TRBD1 (5 bases). The CDR3 length is 13 residues. Trimming pared 0 bases from V and 7 bases from J, leaving 12 bases between. The germline V gene has CDR1 DFQATT and CDR2 SNEGSKA (reference sequence).

This clonotype occurred many times. This sequence joins TRBV12-3 or TRBV12-4 and TRBJ2-5; D is ambiguous. CDR3 length: 16 residues. The ends were cut back, 6 bases at V and 1 base at J, with 18 bases in the middle. The CDR3 protein is CASSRRLSAPQETQYF. In nucleotides, the CDR3 is TGTGCCAGCAGCCGTCGCCTATCAGCCCCCCAAGAGACCCAGTACTTC.

The chain has TRBV19 and TRBJ1-1; D remains ambiguous. V lost 3 bases to trimming and J lost 5 bases, with 10 bases between them. This CDR3 has 13 amino acids. The germline CDR1 and CDR2 sequences are LNHDA and SQIVND (reference sequence). The DNA of the CDR3 is TGTGCCAGTAGTATTGGTACCGGGACTGAAGCTTTCTTT. Its protein product is CASSIGTGTEAFF.

The J gene is TRBJ2-6, the V gene TRBV5-1; D unclear. Germline V CDR1 and CDR2: SGHRS, YFSETQ. Trimming pared 1 base from V and 0 bases from J, leaving 11 bases between. This CDR3 comprises 17 residues. CDR3: CASSLPSISSGANVLTF. The CDR3 nucleotides are TGCGCCAGCAGCTTGCCCAGTATTAGCTCTGGGGCCAACGTCCTGACTTTC.

This clonotype was recorded at least ten times. The chain combines TRBV7-2 with TRBJ1-1; 11 bases match TRBD1. The CDR3 totals 17 residues. V shed 1 base, J shed 0 bases, and the junction held 4 bases outside the gene matches. Germline V CDR1 and CDR2: SGHTA, FQGNSA. The CDR3 is CASSLGTGGVMNTEAFF. For the CDR3, the DNA is TGTGCCAGCAGCTTAGGGACAGGGGGCGTCATGAACACTGAAGCTTTCTTT.

V gene TRBV5-1 combines with J gene TRBJ2-7; 7 positions match TRBD1. This CDR3 is built from 14 residues. V was pared by 4 bases and J by 4 bases, with 8 bases of the junction left unmatched. Germline CDR1 is SGHRS and CDR2 is YFSETQ. CDR3 in DNA: TGCGCCAGCAGCCCTGACAGGGTTCGGTACGAGCAGTACTTC. Translation: CASSPDRVRYEQYF. The whole variable domain, filled in from reference TRBV5-1 and TRBJ2-7, reads KAGVTQTPRYLIKTRGQQVTLSCSPISGHRSVSWYQQTPGQGLQFLFEYFSETQRNKGNFPGRFSGRQFSNSRSEMNVSTLELGDSALYLCASSPDRVRYEQYFGPGTRLTVT.